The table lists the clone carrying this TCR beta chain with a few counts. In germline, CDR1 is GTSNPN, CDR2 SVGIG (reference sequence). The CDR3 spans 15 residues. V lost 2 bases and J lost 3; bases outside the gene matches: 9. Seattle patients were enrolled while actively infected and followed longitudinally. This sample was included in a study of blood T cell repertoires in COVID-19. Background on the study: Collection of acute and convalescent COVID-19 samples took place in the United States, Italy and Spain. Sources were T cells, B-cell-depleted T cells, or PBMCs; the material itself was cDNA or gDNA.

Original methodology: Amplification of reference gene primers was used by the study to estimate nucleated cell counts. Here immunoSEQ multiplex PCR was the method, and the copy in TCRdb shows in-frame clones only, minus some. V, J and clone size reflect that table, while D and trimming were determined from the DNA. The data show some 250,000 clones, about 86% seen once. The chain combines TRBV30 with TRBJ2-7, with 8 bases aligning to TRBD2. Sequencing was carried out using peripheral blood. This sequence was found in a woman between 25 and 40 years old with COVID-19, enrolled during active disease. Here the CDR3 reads CAWSSSSGPFYEQYF. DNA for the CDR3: TGTGCCTGGAGTTCATCTAGCGGGCCTTTCTACGAGCAGTACTTC.